The 6 T cell receptor beta chains reported below all come from one sample, sequenced in a study of blood T cell repertoires in COVID-19. Sequenced by immunoSEQ multiplex PCR; TCRdb stores in-frame clones only, minus some. This repertoire shows approximately 120,000 clones, around three quarters found once; its top ten account for 2% to 2.5%. The specimen sequenced was peripheral blood. Every receptor here comes from a woman aged 65 to 85 with acute or convalescent COVID-19.

The gene calls are TRBV4-1 and TRBJ1-6, with D possibly matching TRBD1 (5 bases). V lost 5 bases to trimming and J lost 5 bases, with 13 bases between them. Germline CDR1 MGHRA, CDR2 YSYEKL. The CDR3 is 15 amino acids. For the CDR3, the DNA is TGCGCCAGCAGCGCGACAGAGAACAATAATTCACCCCTCCACTTT. Its translation is CASSATENNNSPLHF.

This rearrangement joins TRBV5-4 to TRBJ2-3; D gene unclear. CDR1 is SGHNT, CDR2 YYREEE, per germline (reference sequence). Trimming shortened V by 2 bases and J by 4 bases, and 8 bases separated the two germline ends. CDR3 length equals 13 residues. The CDR3 loop is CASSFDAADTQYF. The CDR3 coding sequence is TGTGCCAGCAGCTTCGACGCGGCAGATACGCAGTATTTT.

This clone was seen a handful of times. The rearrangement uses TRBV7-2 and TRBJ1-5, with D possibly matching TRBD1 (5 bases). The germline V gene has CDR1 SGHTA and CDR2 FQGNSA. This CDR3 region has 15 residues. V dropped 5 bases and J dropped 4 bases, with 15 bases sitting between them. The CDR3 spells CASSLWRGQNQPQHF. In DNA, the CDR3 is TGTGCCAGCAGCCTATGGAGGGGTCAAAATCAGCCCCAGCATTTT.

This clone appeared once. This chain uses TRBV28 with TRBJ2-1; D uncertain. CDR1 is MDHEN, CDR2 SYDVKM, per germline. The CDR3 runs to 10 residues. The germline V and J ends were trimmed by 8 bases and 9 bases, with 8 bases remaining between them. CDR3 loop: CASGRSEQFF. In DNA form, the CDR3 reads TGTGCCAGCGGAAGGAGTGAGCAGTTCTTC.

The rearrangement links TRBV24-1 to TRBJ2-1; TRBD2 matches at 11 bases. Trimming removed 9 bases from V and 8 bases from J; junction bases left unmatched: 11. Germline assignment: CDR1 KGHDR and CDR2 SFDVKD. The CDR3 extends over 15 amino acids. In nucleotides, the CDR3 is TGTGCCACCGCTTCATCTAGCGGGAGGTTCGATGAGCAGTTCTTC. Its translation: CATASSSGRFDEQFF.

The chain uses TRBV19 and TRBJ2-5; D is ambiguous. Trimming took off 6 bases at V and 5 bases at J, with 16 bases between the two ends. There are 14 residues in the CDR3. The V gene's germline CDR1 is LNHDA and CDR2 SQIVND (reference sequence). The CDR3 reads CASSSTMAVETQYF. DNA of the CDR3: TGTGCCAGTAGCTCAACTATGGCTGTGGAGACCCAGTACTTC.